This TCR beta chain was recorded in a study of blood T cell repertoires in COVID-19. Sequencing was performed with immunoSEQ multiplex PCR; in TCRdb, only in-frame clones are kept and a portion is missing. The data show 200,000 or so clones, approximately 90% seen once. Sample: peripheral blood. The receptor comes from a man between 50 and 59 years old with acute or convalescent COVID-19.

In nucleotides, the CDR3 is TGTGCCAGCAGCCGGGGACAGGGGGCGAGGAACACTGAAGCTTTCTTT. Translating gives CASSRGQGARNTEAFF. The V gene is TRBV9, the J gene TRBJ1-1; 12 bases are a match to TRBD1. J lost 1 base, V lost 4 bases, and 5 bases had no gene match. Germline-derived CDR1 and CDR2 are SGDLS and YYNGEE. This CDR3 has 16 residues. The full variable domain, in which reference TRBV9 and TRBJ1-1 provide the parts outside the CDR3, is DSGVTQTPKHLITATGQRVTLRCSPRSGDLSVYWYQQSLDQGLQFLIQYYNGEERAKGNILERFSAQQFPDLHSELNLSSLELGDSALYFCASSRGQGARNTEAFFGQGTRLTVV.